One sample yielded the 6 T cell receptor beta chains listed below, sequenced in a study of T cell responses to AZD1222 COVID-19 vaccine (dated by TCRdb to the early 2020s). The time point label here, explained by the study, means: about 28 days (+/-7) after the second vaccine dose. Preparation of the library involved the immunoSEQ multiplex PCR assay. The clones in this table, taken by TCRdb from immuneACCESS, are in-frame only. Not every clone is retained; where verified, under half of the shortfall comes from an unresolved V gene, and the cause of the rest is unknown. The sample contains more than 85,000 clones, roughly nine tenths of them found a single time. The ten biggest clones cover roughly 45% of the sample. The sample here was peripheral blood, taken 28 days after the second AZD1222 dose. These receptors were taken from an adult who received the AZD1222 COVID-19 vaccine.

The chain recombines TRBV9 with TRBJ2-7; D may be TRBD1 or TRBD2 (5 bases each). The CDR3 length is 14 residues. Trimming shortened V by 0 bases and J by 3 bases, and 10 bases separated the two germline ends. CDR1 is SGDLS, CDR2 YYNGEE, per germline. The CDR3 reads CASSVDSGHYEQYF. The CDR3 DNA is TGTGCCAGCAGCGTAGATTCGGGGCACTACGAGCAGTACTTC.

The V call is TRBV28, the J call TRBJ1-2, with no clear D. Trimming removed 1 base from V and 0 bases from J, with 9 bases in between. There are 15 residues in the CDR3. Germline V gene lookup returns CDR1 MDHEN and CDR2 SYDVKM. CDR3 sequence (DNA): TGTGCCAGCAGTTTATCTCAGGTAGCTAACTATGGCTACACCTTC. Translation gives CASSLSQVANYGYTF.

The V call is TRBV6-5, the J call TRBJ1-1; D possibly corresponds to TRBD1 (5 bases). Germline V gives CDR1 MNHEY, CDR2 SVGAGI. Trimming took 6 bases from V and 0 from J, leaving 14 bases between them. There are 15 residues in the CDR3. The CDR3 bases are TGTGCCAGCAGCGGGGGGACGGTAATGAACACTGAAGCTTTCTTT. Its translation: CASSGGTVMNTEAFF.

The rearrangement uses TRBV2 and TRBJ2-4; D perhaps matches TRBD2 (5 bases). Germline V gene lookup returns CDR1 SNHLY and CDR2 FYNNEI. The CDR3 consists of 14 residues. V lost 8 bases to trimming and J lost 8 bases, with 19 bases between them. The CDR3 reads CASRGTSARYIQYF. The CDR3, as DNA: TGTGCCAGCCGGGGTACCTCAGCTAGGTACATTCAGTACTTC.

CDR3 in amino acids: CASSLGSNQPQHF. CDR3 DNA sequence: TGTGCCAGCAGTCTTGGCAGCAATCAGCCCCAGCATTTT. The J gene is TRBJ1-5, the V gene TRBV6-5; D not certain. The CDR3 contains 13 residues. The V and J ends lost 5 bases and 1 base respectively, with 6 bases between them. CDR1 is MNHEY, CDR2 SVGAGI, per germline.

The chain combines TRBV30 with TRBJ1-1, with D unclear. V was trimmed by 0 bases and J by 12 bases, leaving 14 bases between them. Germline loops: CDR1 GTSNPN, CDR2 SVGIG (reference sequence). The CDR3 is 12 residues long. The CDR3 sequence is CAWSVMGPKTFF. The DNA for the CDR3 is TGTGCCTGGAGTGTAATGGGCCCGAAGACTTTCTTT.